The 3 T cell receptor beta chains reported below all come from one sample, sequenced in a study of molecular identifiers for immune sequencing clone quantification. MiXCR, applied by TCRdb to the PCR reads, yields one record per CDR3 protein. The sample lists more than 10,000 distinct CDR3 sequences; 15% to 20% were seen once. Input material: naive CD8+ T cells from blood, with Jurkat cell RNA spiked in. Subset of the sample: FACS-sorted CD8+CD4-CCR7+CD45RA+ naive T cells. Receptor source: a human donor in good health. Some libraries in this study had Jurkat cell RNA spiked in.

This clonotype was seen many times. This sequence joins TRBV7-8 and TRBJ2-5, with unresolved D. The CDR3 has 17 amino acids. CDR1 and CDR2 (germline): SGHVS, FQNEAQ. V shed 1 base and J shed 0 bases, with 15 bases lying between them. The CDR3 loop is CASSLDWRTLYQETQYF. The CDR3 DNA follows: TGTGCCAGCAGCTTAGATTGGCGCACCTTGTACCAAGAGACCCAGTACTTC. The full variable domain, with the rest looked up from reference TRBV7-8 and TRBJ2-5, is GAGVSQSPRYKVAKRGQDVALRCDPISGHVSLFWYQQALGQGPEFLTYFQNEAQLDKSGLPSDRFFAERPEGSVSTLKIQRTQQEDSAVYLCASSLDWRTLYQETQYFGPGTRLLVL.

CDR3 in DNA: TGCGCCAGCAGCTTGGCCGGCCCGAACACTGAAGCTTTCTTT. This translates into CASSLAGPNTEAFF. This chain links TRBV5-1 with TRBJ1-1; D gene ambiguous. The germline V gene encodes CDR1 SGHRS and CDR2 YFSETQ. The CDR3 loop spans 14 amino acids. The V end was cut by 0 bases, the J end by 1 base, with 7 bases between.

This clonotype is medium-sized (0.01 to 0.1%) within its sample. The chain carries TRBV4-1 and TRBJ2-7; the match to TRBD2 covers 7 bases. Germline CDR1 reads MGHRA; CDR2 reads YSYEKL. J was trimmed by 2 bases and V by 3 bases; bases with no gene match: 7. The CDR3 loop spans 15 amino acids. CDR3 residues: CASSQTTSATYEQYF. The CDR3 bases are TGCGCCAGCAGCCAGACTACTAGCGCCACCTACGAGCAGTACTTC.